This record looks at one T cell receptor beta chain sequence and its context. What this receptor recognizes is not known. No quality values exist for individual bases; no much larger clone is one base distant. This record comes from a study of blood T cell repertoires in COVID-19 (dated by TCRdb to 2020 to 2021). General notes on the study: Collaborator samples came from the United States, Italy and Spain and covered acute and convalescent phases of COVID-19. A freely available public database, intended as a resource for researchers studying the immune response to SARS-CoV-2, is where the repertoires were released. The prospective study material was composed of cDNA or gDNA derived from T cells, B-cell-depleted T cells, or PBMCs. Samples came from the ongoing ImmuneRACE study (first 160 participants) plus 1,254 subjects from 6 global collaborators. Subjects who had been exposed to COVID-19, were actively infected with it, or had recovered from it provided the deeply sampled blood TCRbeta repertoires that made up the dataset. Where available, HLA class I and class II types were taken from metadata supplied by the sample provider and were not determined by assay-based typing. The sample metadata nearly always contained a de-identified subject ID, COVID-19 status, age in years and sex.

TCRbeta CDR3 regions were amplified from genomic DNA using the immunoSEQ Assay, a bias-controlled multiplex PCR. The authors' analysis ran thus. Nucleated cell counts per sample were estimated from amplification of reference gene primers within the assay. To quantify the absolute abundance of each unique TCRbeta CDR3 rearrangement, sequence reads were collapsed and filtered. For each sample, productive Simpson clonality was calculated as the square root of Simpson's diversity index across productive rearrangements. Here the immuneACCESS table is served through TCRdb, limited to in-frame sequences with V and J called. Missing clones are a known gap in these copies; in checked studies unresolved V genes cover under half, and the rest lacks a known reason. The V and J calls and clone size are taken from that table; D and trimming were inferred from the DNA. Counted in this sample were some 70,000 clones; about nine tenths of them appeared once. 6.5% to 8% of the sample comes from the top ten.

As encoded in the germline V gene, CDR1 is LGHNA while CDR2 is YSLEER. The cysteine opens and the phenylalanine closes a CDR3 of 16 amino acids. Only the CDR3 region is kept as DNA, spanning 48 bases read in frame from base 1. V is cut back by 6 bases and J by 0 bases, with 5 bases in the junction unmatched. General study outcomes and caveats: How much clinical and demographic metadata was included differed by source and by participant, and the metadata was provided uncurated.

Whole blood was collected in K2EDTA tubes by collaborating institutions according to the institutions' own protocols. For TCRbeta analysis, collaborators shipped samples as frozen whole blood, isolated PBMCs, or DNA extracted from either of those sample types. The chain employs TRBV4-3 and TRBJ2-6; TRBD1 lines up with 7 middle nucleotides. This sequence was found in a man aged 45-65 years with active COVID-19. Material: peripheral blood. The CDR3 reads CASSHDRDSGANVLTF. The DNA reads TGCGCCAGCAGTCATGACAGGGACTCTGGGGCCAACGTCCTGACTTTC.